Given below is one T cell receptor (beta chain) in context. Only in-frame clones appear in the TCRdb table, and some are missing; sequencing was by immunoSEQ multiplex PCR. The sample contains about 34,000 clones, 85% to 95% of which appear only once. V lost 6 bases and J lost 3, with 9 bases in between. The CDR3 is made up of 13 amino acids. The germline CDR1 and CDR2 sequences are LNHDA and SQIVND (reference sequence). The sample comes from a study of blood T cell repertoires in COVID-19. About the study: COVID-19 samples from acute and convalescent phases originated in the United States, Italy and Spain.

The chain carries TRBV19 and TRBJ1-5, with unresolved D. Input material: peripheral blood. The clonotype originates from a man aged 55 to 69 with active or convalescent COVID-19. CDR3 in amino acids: CASSRDYNQPQHF. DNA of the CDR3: TGTGCCAGTAGCCGCGACTACAATCAGCCCCAGCATTTT.